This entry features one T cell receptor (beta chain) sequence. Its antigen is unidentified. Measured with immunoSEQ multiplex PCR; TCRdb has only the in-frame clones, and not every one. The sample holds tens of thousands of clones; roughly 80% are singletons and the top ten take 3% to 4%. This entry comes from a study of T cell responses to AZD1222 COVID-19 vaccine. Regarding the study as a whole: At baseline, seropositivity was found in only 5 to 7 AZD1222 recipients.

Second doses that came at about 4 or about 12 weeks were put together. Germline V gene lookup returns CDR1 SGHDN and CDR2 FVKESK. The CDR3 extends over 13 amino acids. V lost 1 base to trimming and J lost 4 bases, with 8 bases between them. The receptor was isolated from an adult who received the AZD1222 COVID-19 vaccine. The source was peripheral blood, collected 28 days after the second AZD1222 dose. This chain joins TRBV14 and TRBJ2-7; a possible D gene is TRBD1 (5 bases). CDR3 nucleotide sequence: TGTGCCAGCAGCCAAGTACAGGTGTACGAGCAGTACTTC. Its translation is CASSQVQVYEQYF.